These 24 T cell receptor beta chains were all obtained from the same sample, sequenced in a study of blood T cell repertoires in COVID-19. The method was immunoSEQ multiplex PCR; TCRdb's version includes in-frame clones alone and lacks a portion of them. The sample carries about 350,000 clones, about 87% recorded once. Input material: peripheral blood. The receptors shown here come from a woman in her 50s with COVID-19, enrolled during active disease.

Only one count was recorded for this clone. The chain uses TRBV14 and TRBJ1-3, with TRBD1 matching 11 bases. Germline V gene lookup returns CDR1 SGHDN and CDR2 FVKESK. This CDR3 has 19 amino acids. V lost 3 bases, J lost 1 base, and 11 bases stayed unmatched. CDR3 sequence (DNA): TGTGCCAGCAGCCACTGGACAGGGGGCTGGGTCGGTTCTGGAAACACCATATATTTT. Encoded protein: CASSHWTGGWVGSGNTIYF.

The rearrangement joins TRBV27 to TRBJ1-1, with 7 nucleotides matching TRBD1. Germline CDR1 is MNHEY and CDR2 is SMNVEV (reference sequence). The trim removed 0 bases at V and 8 bases at J, leaving 3 bases unmatched. The CDR3 runs 13 residues. CDR3 in amino acids: CASSLSSRGEAFF. CDR3 in DNA: TGTGCCAGCAGTTTATCGTCCAGGGGGGAAGCTTTCTTT.

The rearrangement links TRBV2 to TRBJ2-1; 7 bases fit TRBD2. CDR1 is SNHLY and CDR2 is FYNNEI in the germline V gene. V was clipped by 3 bases and J by 4 bases; unmatched bases: 6. The CDR3 has 15 amino acids. Written as DNA, the CDR3 is TGTGCCAGCAGTGAGGGTCTAGCGGTTTACAATGAGCAGTTCTTC. It specifies CASSEGLAVYNEQFF.

For the CDR3, the DNA is TGTGCCAGCACCCAAACCTCCCGTGGGGGGAGGGTGGCTGAGCAGTTCTTC. Translated, it gives CASTQTSRGGRVAEQFF. The chain employs TRBV7-9 and TRBJ2-1, with 7 nucleotides matching TRBD2. This CDR3 is built from 17 residues. The germline CDR1 and CDR2 sequences are SEHNR and FQNEAQ (reference sequence). Germline trimming cut 7 bases from V and 9 bases from J; bases unmatched to any gene: 21.

The table lists this clone with a few counts. The chain carries TRBV7-8 and TRBJ1-6; D remains ambiguous. Trimming pared 4 bases from V and 7 bases from J, leaving 11 bases between. Germline V gives CDR1 SGHVS, CDR2 FQNEAQ. This CDR3 spans 14 amino acids. CDR3 bases: TGTGCCAGCAGCTCCGGGGAGGACAATTCACCCCTCCACTTT. Residues: CASSSGEDNSPLHF.

The chain combines TRBV19 with TRBJ1-5; unclear D gene. This CDR3 region has 16 residues. V shed 3 bases and J shed 0 bases, with 12 bases lying between them. The germline gives CDR1 LNHDA, CDR2 SQIVND (reference sequence). The CDR3 protein is CASSIGTLYSNQPQHF. DNA of the CDR3: TGTGCCAGTAGTATTGGTACCCTCTATAGCAATCAGCCCCAGCATTTT.

V and J are TRBV7-9 and TRBJ2-2; 7 bases are a match to TRBD2. The CDR3 runs 17 residues. Germline-derived CDR1 and CDR2 are SEHNR and FQNEAQ (reference sequence). The V gene end was trimmed by 2 bases and the J gene end by 4 bases; junction bases not matched to a gene: 10. The CDR3 region is CASSLLLAGLSTGELFF. As DNA, the CDR3 is TGTGCCAGCAGCTTACTATTAGCGGGTCTTAGCACCGGGGAGCTGTTTTTT.

This clone was counted between two and nine times. The rearrangement uses TRBV11-2 and TRBJ1-1, with 7 bases matching TRBD1. Germline V gene lookup returns CDR1 SGHAT and CDR2 FQNNGV. This CDR3 has 16 amino acids. Germline trimming cut 3 bases from V and 1 base from J; bases unmatched to any gene: 8. The CDR3 DNA reads as TGTGCCAGCAGCTTTAGTGTGGGGACAGCGAACACTGAAGCTTTCTTT. It is translated as CASSFSVGTANTEAFF.

This chain links TRBV6-5 with TRBJ2-1, with a possible D match to TRBD2 (6 bases). Germline CDR1 is MNHEY and CDR2 is SVGAGI. The CDR3 totals 14 residues. The V and J ends lost 5 bases and 2 bases respectively, with 10 bases between them. Here the CDR3 reads CASSPGEAYNEQFF. In DNA form, the CDR3 reads TGTGCCAGCAGTCCCGGGGAGGCCTACAATGAGCAGTTCTTC.

V is TRBV29-1 and J is TRBJ1-6, with 7 bases fitting TRBD1. Germline trimming cut 4 bases from V and 8 bases from J; bases unmatched to any gene: 5. The CDR3 is made up of 13 amino acids. Germline V gene sequence: CDR1 SQVTM, CDR2 ANQGSEA. CDR3 nucleotide sequence: TGCAGCGTTGTGGTCCAGGGGGATTCACCCCTCCACTTT. Protein: CSVVVQGDSPLHF.

The chain recombines TRBV11-3 with TRBJ2-2; no reliable D call. V dropped 5 bases and J dropped 6 bases, with 13 bases sitting between them. Germline V gene data show CDR1 as SGHNT and CDR2 as YENEEA. The CDR3 loop spans 14 amino acids. In DNA, the CDR3 is TGTGCCAGCAGCAACGAAAGATCGGCCGGGGAGCTGTTTTTT. Amino acids: CASSNERSAGELFF.

This rearrangement joins TRBV3-1 (or the pseudogene TRBV3-2) to TRBJ1-6; 7 bases agree with TRBD1. The CDR3 loop spans 15 amino acids. Germline V gene data show CDR1 as LGHDT and CDR2 as YNNKEL (reference sequence). V shed 4 bases, J shed 4 bases, and the junction held 4 bases outside the gene matches. The CDR3 DNA follows: TGTGCCAGCAGCCGATCGACAGGGTATAATTCACCCCTCCACTTT. It yields the protein CASSRSTGYNSPLHF.

The chain links TRBV29-1 to TRBJ2-7, with 16 bases aligning to TRBD2. The germline V gene has CDR1 SQVTM and CDR2 ANQGSEA. The CDR3 is made up of 15 amino acids. The junction had 4 bases not matched to a gene; V was cut back by 5 bases and J by 3 bases. CDR3 protein: CSVSGTSGRDYEQYF. The CDR3 DNA sequence: TGCAGCGTTTCCGGGACTAGCGGGAGGGACTACGAGCAGTACTTC.

In its sample, this clone was seen once. This chain connects TRBV5-5 to TRBJ1-1; 8 nucleotides agree with TRBD1. Unmatched junction bases numbered 5, after V lost 4 bases and J lost 0 bases. The CDR3 totals 15 residues. CDR1 and CDR2 (germline): SGHKS, YYEKEE (reference sequence). In nucleotides, the CDR3 is TGTGCCAGCAGCCCGACAGGGGCGATGAACACTGAAGCTTTCTTT. Its translation is CASSPTGAMNTEAFF.

The chain employs TRBV7-2 and TRBJ2-1; TRBD2 is a possible D gene (6 bases). The V end was cut by 3 bases, the J end by 4 bases, with 13 bases between. Germline V lookup: CDR1 SGHTA, CDR2 FQGNSA. The CDR3 length is 15 residues. The CDR3 sequence is CASSLRRVGYNEQFF. CDR3 bases: TGTGCCAGCAGCTTGAGGAGGGTCGGGTACAATGAGCAGTTCTTC.

The gene calls are TRBV9 and TRBJ2-3, with 15 bases fitting TRBD2. The CDR3 loop spans 20 amino acids. Germline trimming cut 3 bases from V and 0 bases from J; bases unmatched to any gene: 11. CDR1 and CDR2 from the germline V gene are SGDLS and YYNGEE. CDR3 coding DNA: TGTGCCAGCAGCGAGGGGACTAGCGGGAGGATGTTGGGGAGCACAGATACGCAGTATTTT. Protein: CASSEGTSGRMLGSTDTQYF.

V and J are TRBV19 and TRBJ1-1; D is uncertain. The V and J ends lost 5 bases and 6 bases respectively, with 7 bases between them. CDR3 length: 11 amino acids. Germline V gene data show CDR1 as LNHDA and CDR2 as SQIVND (reference sequence). The DNA for the CDR3 is TGTGCCAGTAGTGTTTTCGCTGAAGCTTTCTTT. The encoded protein is CASSVFAEAFF.

The chain recombines TRBV7-9 with TRBJ2-3; D is unresolved. Trimming took off 2 bases at V and 4 bases at J, with 7 bases between the two ends. CDR1 and CDR2 (germline): SEHNR, FQNEAQ (reference sequence). This CDR3 contains 13 residues. CDR3 sequence: CASSLMAADTQYF. In DNA, the CDR3 is TGTGCCAGCAGCTTAATGGCAGCAGATACGCAGTATTTT.

The DNA for the CDR3 is TGTGCCATCAGTGAGCCCCGGACAGGGAGGGACGAGCAGTACTTC. Translating it yields CAISEPRTGRDEQYF. V usage is TRBV10-3 and J usage is TRBJ2-7; D is perhaps TRBD1 (8 bases). Trimming removed 2 bases at V and 5 bases at J, with 16 bases between. The CDR3 consists of 15 residues. Germline-derived CDR1 and CDR2 are ENHRY and SYGVKD.

The gene calls are TRBV5-1 and TRBJ2-1; 15 bases line up with TRBD2. J gave up 1 base and V 2 bases, and 4 bases lay outside the gene matches. The CDR3 is 18 amino acids. The germline V gene encodes CDR1 SGHRS and CDR2 YFSETQ. The CDR3 nucleotides read TGCGCCAGCAGCTTCGGACTAGCGGGAGGGCGATCCTACAATGAGCAGTTCTTC. Translation: CASSFGLAGGRSYNEQFF.

The chain is built from TRBV15 and TRBJ2-7, with 8 bases matching TRBD2. J lost 4 bases, V lost 6 bases, and 14 bases had no gene match. This CDR3 spans 16 amino acids. Germline V gene sequence: CDR1 LNHNV, CDR2 YYDKDF (reference sequence). The CDR3, as DNA: TGTGCCACCAGTGGACGGGGGAGCGGGAGCGAGTACGAGCAGTACTTC. Translating it yields CATSGRGSGSEYEQYF.

V and J are TRBV18 and TRBJ1-2; 10 bases fit TRBD1. Germline CDR1 is KGHSH and CDR2 is LQKENI. The length of the CDR3 is 15 residues. Trimming took 2 bases from V and 8 from J; bases not matched to a gene: 8. The CDR3: CASSPASDRGPGYTF. The CDR3 DNA is TGTGCCAGCTCACCAGCAAGCGACAGGGGGCCCGGCTACACCTTC.

Details on this clone: The identical CDR3 is also encoded by other nucleotide sequences in the sample. The CDR3 DNA is TGTGCCAGCAGTTACACTTGGACAGGGGATCAGCCCCAGCATTTT. Protein product: CASSYTWTGDQPQHF. The chain couples TRBV6-5 to TRBJ1-5; 9 bases are a match to TRBD1. The V gene end was trimmed by 2 bases and the J gene end by 5 bases; junction bases not matched to a gene: 4. The CDR3 sequence is 15 residues long. Germline V gene lookup returns CDR1 MNHEY and CDR2 SVGAGI.

V is TRBV6-4 and J is TRBJ2-3; weak D call: TRBD2 (6 bases). This CDR3 spans 14 amino acids. Trimming left V 5 bases short and J 2 bases short, with 11 bases between. Looked up from germline, CDR1 is MRHNA and CDR2 is SNTAGT. The CDR3 DNA is TGTGCCAGCAGTAGACTAGGATTCACAGATACGCAGTATTTT. Its protein product is CASSRLGFTDTQYF.